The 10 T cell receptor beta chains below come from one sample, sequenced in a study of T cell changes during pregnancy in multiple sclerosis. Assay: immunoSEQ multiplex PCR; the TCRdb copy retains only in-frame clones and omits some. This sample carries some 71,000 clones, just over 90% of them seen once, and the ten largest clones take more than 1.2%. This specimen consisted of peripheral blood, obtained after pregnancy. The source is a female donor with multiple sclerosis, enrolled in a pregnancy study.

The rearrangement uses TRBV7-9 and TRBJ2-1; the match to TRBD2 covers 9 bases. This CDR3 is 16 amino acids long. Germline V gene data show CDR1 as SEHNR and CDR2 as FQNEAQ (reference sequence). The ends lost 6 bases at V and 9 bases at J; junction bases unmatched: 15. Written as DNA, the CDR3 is TGTGCCAGCAGACCCCCCCAAGCGGGAGGCCGCAGTGAGCAGTTCTTC. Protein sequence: CASRPPQAGGRSEQFF.

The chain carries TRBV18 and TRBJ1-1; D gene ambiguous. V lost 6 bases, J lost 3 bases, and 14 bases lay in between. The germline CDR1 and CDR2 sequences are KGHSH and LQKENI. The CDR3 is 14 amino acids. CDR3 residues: CASSRGNLDTEAFF. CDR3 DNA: TGTGCCAGCTCTCGAGGGAACCTTGACACTGAAGCTTTCTTT.

The CDR3 loop is CASALGNQPQHF. The DNA for the CDR3 is TGTGCTAGTGCCCTAGGCAATCAGCCCCAGCATTTT. V and J are TRBV12-5 and TRBJ1-5; D ambiguous. The CDR3 contains 12 residues. V dropped 7 bases and J dropped 2 bases, with 6 bases sitting between them. Per germline, CDR1 LGHNT and CDR2 FRNRAP.

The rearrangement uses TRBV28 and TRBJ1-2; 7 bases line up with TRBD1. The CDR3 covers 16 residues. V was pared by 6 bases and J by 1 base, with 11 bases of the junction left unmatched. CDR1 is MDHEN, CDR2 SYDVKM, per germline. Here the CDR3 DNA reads TGTGCCAGCAGCAAAACCGGGACAGACTTTAACTATGGCTACACCTTC. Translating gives CASSKTGTDFNYGYTF.

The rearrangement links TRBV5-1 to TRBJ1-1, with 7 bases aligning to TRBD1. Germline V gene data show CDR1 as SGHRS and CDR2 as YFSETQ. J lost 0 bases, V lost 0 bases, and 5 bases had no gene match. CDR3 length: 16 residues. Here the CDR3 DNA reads TGCGCCAGCAGCTTGGGCCCTGACAGGGTGAACACTGAAGCTTTCTTT. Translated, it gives CASSLGPDRVNTEAFF.

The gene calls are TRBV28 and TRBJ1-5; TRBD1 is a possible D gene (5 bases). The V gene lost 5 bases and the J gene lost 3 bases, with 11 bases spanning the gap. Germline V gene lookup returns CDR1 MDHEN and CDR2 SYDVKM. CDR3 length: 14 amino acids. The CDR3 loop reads CASSPQGDNQPQHF. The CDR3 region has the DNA TGTGCCAGCAGTCCCCAGGGCGACAATCAGCCCCAGCATTTT.

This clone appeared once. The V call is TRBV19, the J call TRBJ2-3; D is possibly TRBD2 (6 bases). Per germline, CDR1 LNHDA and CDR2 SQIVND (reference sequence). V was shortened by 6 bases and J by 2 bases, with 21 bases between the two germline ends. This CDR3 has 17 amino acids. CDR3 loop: CASRGDRSAGFTDTQYF. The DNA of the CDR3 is TGTGCCAGTAGGGGGGATAGGTCCGCGGGATTCACAGATACGCAGTATTTT.

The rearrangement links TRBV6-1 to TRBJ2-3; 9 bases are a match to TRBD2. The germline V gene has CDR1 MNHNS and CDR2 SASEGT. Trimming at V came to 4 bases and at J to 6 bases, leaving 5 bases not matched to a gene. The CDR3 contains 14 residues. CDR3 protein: CASSGGSGSDTQYF. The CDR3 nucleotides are TGTGCCAGCAGTGGCGGTAGCGGGAGCGATACGCAGTATTTT.

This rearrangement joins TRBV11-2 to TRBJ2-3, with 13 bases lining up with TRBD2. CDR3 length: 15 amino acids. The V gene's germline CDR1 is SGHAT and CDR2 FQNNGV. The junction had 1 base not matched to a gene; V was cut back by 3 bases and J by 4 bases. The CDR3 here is CASSFGLAGADTQYF. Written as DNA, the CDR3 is TGTGCCAGCAGCTTTGGACTAGCGGGAGCAGATACGCAGTATTTT.

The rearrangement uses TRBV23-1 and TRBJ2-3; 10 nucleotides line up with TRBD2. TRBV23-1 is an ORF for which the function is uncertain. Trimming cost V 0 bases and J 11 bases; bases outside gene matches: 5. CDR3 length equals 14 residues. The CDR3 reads CASSQSSGTSEQYF. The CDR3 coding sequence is TGCGCCAGCAGTCAATCTTCCGGGACTAGCGAGCAGTATTTT.